This T cell receptor beta chain derives from a study of PD-L1 blockade in urothelial cancer. In the study overall: Men with urothelial cancer arising in the bladder made up about nine tenths of the roughly 29 patients. Analyzed time points were 3 weeks (second dose) and 6 weeks after therapy began. Each blood sample yielded a median of roughly 150,000 T cells.

The CDR3 extends over 17 amino acids. Germline loops: CDR1 SGHVS, CDR2 FQNEAQ. Trimming cost V 4 bases and J 1 base; bases outside gene matches: 11. Sample time point: peripheral blood 6 weeks after treatment start. Spike-ins of synthetic TCR analog templates went into each PCR. The method was immunoSEQ multiplex PCR; TCRdb's version includes in-frame clones alone and lacks a portion of them. Seen here are about 130,000 clones, about 84% observed once, and the top ten hold 2% to 3%. This sequence joins TRBV7-8 and TRBJ2-3; TRBD2 matches at 7 bases. The receptor's source is a man in his fifties with urothelial cancer. Source: PBMCs, taken around atezolizumab (anti-PD-L1) treatment. The DNA of the CDR3 is TGTGCCAGCAGCTCTCTCCCCACTAGCGACGGCACAGATACGCAGTATTTT. Translated, it gives CASSSLPTSDGTDTQYF.